One sample yielded the 28 T cell receptor beta chains listed below, sequenced in a study of T cells in Graves' hyperthyroidism and ophthalmopathy. Using RNA transcripts as the source, TCR beta CDR3 regions were amplified. The TCR CDR3 first-round RT-PCR relied on the HTBI primer set. TCRdb reprocessed the multiplex PCR reads with MiXCR, giving one entry per CDR3 protein. The repertoire holds roughly 710,000 distinct CDR3 sequences, with 35% as singletons. Input material: blood. These receptors all come from a woman between 35 and 50 years old with Graves' hyperthyroidism.

This clonotype was recorded at least ten times. The J gene is TRBJ1-6, the V gene TRBV2; D ambiguous. Trimming removed 5 bases at V and 8 bases at J, with 16 bases between. Germline-derived CDR1 and CDR2 are SNHLY and FYNNEI. This CDR3 is 15 amino acids long. The CDR3 nucleotides read TGTGCCAGCAGTAAGTTCCCAGCGACGGATTCACCCCTCCACTTT. It encodes CASSKFPATDSPLHF.

CDR3 protein: CASSEEGARSTGELFF. CDR3 DNA sequence: TGTGCCAGCAGTGAAGAGGGGGCAAGGAGCACCGGGGAGCTGTTTTTT. The chain employs TRBV25-1 and TRBJ2-2, with 7 bases fitting TRBD1. The V and J ends lost 2 bases and 4 bases, in that order; junction bases with no gene match: 7. Per germline, CDR1 MGHDK and CDR2 SYGVNS. This CDR3 has 16 amino acids.

Concerning this clonotype: A clone one base away is much larger, so this may be a read error. The chain employs TRBV7-4 and TRBJ1-2, with D possibly TRBD1 on 6 matching bases. Germline values: CDR1 SGHVT, CDR2 SQSDAQ. This CDR3 is 14 amino acids long. Trimming pared 5 bases from V and 3 bases from J, leaving 13 bases between. In DNA form, the CDR3 reads TGTGCCAGCAGCGACCATGCAGGGGACTATGGCTACACCTTC. Protein product: CASSDHAGDYGYTF. Using reference TRBV7-4 and TRBJ1-2 for the parts outside the CDR3, the full variable domain is GAGVSQSPRYKVAKRGRDVALRCDSISGHVTLYWYRQTLGQGSEVLTYSQSDAQRDKSGRPSGRFSAERPERSVSTLKIQRTEQGDSAVYLCASSDHAGDYGYTFGSGTRLTVV.

CDR3: CASCGGRDQPQHF. The DNA for the CDR3 is TGTGCCAGCTGCGGGGGACGGGATCAGCCCCAGCATTTT. The chain couples TRBV7-9 to TRBJ1-5; maybe TRBD1 (5 bases). Germline CDR1 is SEHNR and CDR2 is FQNEAQ (reference sequence). V shed 8 bases and J shed 5 bases, with 13 bases lying between them. This CDR3 is built from 13 residues.

This clonotype was seen ten or more times. V gene TRBV9 combines with J gene TRBJ1-4, with D uncertain. V was shortened by 4 bases and J by 0 bases, with 10 bases between the two germline ends. This CDR3 has 15 amino acids. The germline V gene has CDR1 SGDLS and CDR2 YYNGEE. The CDR3 protein is CASSPLQATNEKLFF. The CDR3 region has the DNA TGTGCCAGCAGCCCCCTCCAGGCAACTAATGAAAAACTGTTTTTT. The full variable domain, rest sourced from reference TRBV9 and TRBJ1-4, is DSGVTQTPKHLITATGQRVTLRCSPRSGDLSVYWYQQSLDQGLQFLIQYYNGEERAKGNILERFSAQQFPDLHSELNLSSLELGDSALYFCASSPLQATNEKLFFGSGTQLSVL.

This chain links TRBV9 with TRBJ2-2; D assignment may be TRBD1 or TRBD2 (5 bases each). V lost 2 bases and J 6 bases, leaving 11 bases between the germline ends. The CDR3 runs to 14 residues. Germline V gene lookup returns CDR1 SGDLS and CDR2 YYNGEE. The chain's CDR3 is CASSVGTGSGELFF. CDR3 bases: TGTGCCAGCAGCGTTGGGACGGGCTCCGGGGAGCTGTTTTTT. Using reference TRBV9 and TRBJ2-2 for the parts outside the CDR3, the full variable domain is DSGVTQTPKHLITATGQRVTLRCSPRSGDLSVYWYQQSLDQGLQFLIQYYNGEERAKGNILERFSAQQFPDLHSELNLSSLELGDSALYFCASSVGTGSGELFFGEGSRLTVL.

Note on this clonotype: Germline and junction disagree at one end, which may indicate a read error. The chain recombines TRBV20-1 with TRBJ1-1; 7 nucleotides align to TRBD1. The germline V gene has CDR1 DFQATT and CDR2 SNEGSKA (reference sequence). This CDR3 has 14 residues. CDR3 DNA sequence: TGCAGTGCTAGTCCGGGACAGCTGAACACTCAAGCTTTCTTT. This sequence encodes CSASPGQLNTQAFF.

This clonotype showed up many times. The rearrangement joins TRBV29-1 to TRBJ1-2; D is uncertain. Germline values: CDR1 SQVTM, CDR2 ANQGSEA. The CDR3 consists of 11 residues. V lost 4 bases to trimming and J lost 1 base, with 4 bases between them. The CDR3 region is CSVAVNYGYTF. As DNA, the CDR3 is TGCAGCGTTGCAGTTAACTATGGCTACACCTTC.

This clonotype was seen ten or more times. The J gene is TRBJ2-6, the V gene TRBV20-1; TRBD2 might be the D (5 bases). The CDR3 has 17 residues. V was cut by 3 bases and J by 0 bases, with 15 bases left in between. CDR1 and CDR2 from the germline V gene are DFQATT and SNEGSKA (reference sequence). The chain's CDR3 is CSASRLGGGSGANVLTF. CDR3 nucleotides: TGCAGTGCTAGCAGGTTAGGCGGAGGCTCTGGGGCCAACGTCCTGACTTTC.

The V call is TRBV7-9, the J call TRBJ1-6, with D unresolved. CDR3 length equals 14 residues. The germline CDR1 and CDR2 sequences are SEHNR and FQNEAQ (reference sequence). The ends were cut back, 3 bases at V and 11 bases at J, with 14 bases in the middle. The CDR3 loop is CASSFYTGHPPLHF. CDR3 sequence (DNA): TGTGCCAGCAGCTTTTACACCGGGCACCCACCCCTCCACTTT.

V and J are TRBV3-1 and TRBJ1-5, with D perhaps TRBD1 (5 bases). CDR1 LGHDT and CDR2 YNNKEL come from the germline V gene (reference sequence). V gave up 1 base and J gave up 9 bases, with 7 bases separating them. This CDR3 region has 12 residues. The CDR3: CASSQGTGPQHF. The CDR3 DNA reads as TGTGCCAGCAGCCAAGGAACAGGGCCCCAGCATTTT.

This clonotype was recorded a few times. This chain links TRBV10-2 with TRBJ2-7, with a weak D call TRBD1 (5 bases). The DNA end favors TRBJ2-1, so the J call may be wrong. CDR1 is WSHSY, CDR2 SAAADI, per germline. This CDR3 is 12 amino acids long. For the CDR3, the DNA is TGCGCCAGCAGCCAGGGATACAATGAGCAGTTCTTC. Translating gives CASSQGYNEQFF.

Turning to this clonotype: One end of the junction does not line up with germline, which may come from a read error. The rearrangement uses TRBV7-4 and TRBJ2-2, with D unresolved. The CDR3 runs to 16 residues. CDR1 and CDR2 from the germline V gene are SGHVT and SQSDAQ. The chain's CDR3 is CASSQAPGANTGELFF. DNA of the CDR3: TGCGCCAGCAGCCAAGCCCCGGGTGCGAACACCGGGGAGCTGTTTTTT.

V gene TRBV6-2 or TRBV6-3 combines with J gene TRBJ1-1; D is unresolved. Between the trimmed V and J ends, which lost 5 bases and 8 bases, there was a span of 21 bases. Germline assignment: CDR1 MNHEY and CDR2 SVGEGT. This CDR3 has 15 residues. CDR3 amino acids: CASSPYSLTNTEAFF. The CDR3 bases are TGTGCCAGCAGTCCCTATTCCTTGACAAATACCGAAGCTTTCTTT.

The gene calls are TRBV5-5 and TRBJ2-6, with D maybe TRBD2 (6 bases). CDR3 length equals 18 residues. Germline V gene sequence: CDR1 SGHKS, CDR2 YYEKEE (reference sequence). V lost 0 bases and J 2 bases, leaving 15 bases between the germline ends. This chain's CDR3 is CASSLVAVREAGANVLTF. The CDR3 DNA is TGTGCCAGCAGCTTGGTTGCAGTCAGGGAGGCTGGGGCCAACGTCCTGACTTTC. The variable domain in full, with the rest retrieved from reference TRBV5-5 and TRBJ2-6, is DAGVTQSPTHLIKTRGQQVTLRCSPISGHKSVSWYQQVLGQGPQFIFQYYEKEERGRGNFPDRFSARQFPNYSSELNVNALLLGDSALYLCASSLVAVREAGANVLTFGAGSRLTVL.

This clonotype was counted many times. The chain combines TRBV10-3 with TRBJ1-4, with D maybe TRBD1 (5 bases). CDR3 size: 16 residues. V was pared by 3 bases and J by 4 bases, with 15 bases between. Germline lookup yields CDR1 ENHRY and CDR2 SYGVKD. CDR3 sequence: CAISDGGMSGNEKLFF. The CDR3 nucleotides are TGTGCCATCAGTGATGGGGGGATGAGCGGTAATGAAAAACTGTTTTTT.

V usage is TRBV20-1 and J usage is TRBJ2-1; TRBD1 agrees at 7 bases. The germline gives CDR1 DFQATT, CDR2 SNEGSKA (reference sequence). V lost 7 bases and J lost 9; bases outside the gene matches: 6. The CDR3 is 11 amino acids. CDR3 DNA sequence: TGCAGTGTTCCACAGGGGAGTGAGCAGTTCTTC. Amino acid sequence: CSVPQGSEQFF.

This clonotype occurred a few times. The chain recombines TRBV6-6 with TRBJ1-2, with D possibly TRBD1 on 6 matching bases. Germline-derived CDR1 and CDR2 are MNHNY and SVGAGI (reference sequence). The CDR3 consists of 16 residues. V dropped 5 bases and J dropped 8 bases, with 24 bases sitting between them. DNA for the CDR3: TGTGCCAGCAGTAGCCAATCGGACAGTCTGCTAAACGGCTACACCTTC. Translation: CASSSQSDSLLNGYTF.

The chain is built from TRBV6-2 or TRBV6-3 and TRBJ2-2; tentatively, D is TRBD2 (5 bases). The V gene's germline CDR1 is MNHEY and CDR2 SVGEGT. V gave up 0 bases and J gave up 3 bases, with 5 bases separating them. There are 14 residues in the CDR3. This chain's CDR3 is CASSYSGDTGELFF. As DNA, the CDR3 is TGTGCCAGCAGTTACTCCGGGGACACCGGGGAGCTGTTTTTT.

There are many counts of this clonotype. The chain carries TRBV25-1 and TRBJ2-7; D is perhaps TRBD2 (5 bases). Trimming pared 1 base from V and 0 bases from J, leaving 10 bases between. The CDR3 is made up of 15 amino acids. Germline V gene data show CDR1 as MGHDK and CDR2 as SYGVNS. CDR3 residues: CASSESGMSSYEQYF. DNA of the CDR3: TGTGCCAGCAGTGAATCGGGGATGTCCTCCTACGAGCAGTACTTC.

Regarding this clonotype: Sequence at one end of the junction differs from germline and may be a read error. The gene calls are TRBV10-2 and TRBJ1-1; 9 bases line up with TRBD1. The CDR3 runs to 13 residues. Germline values: CDR1 WSHSY, CDR2 SAAADI. CDR3 sequence: CATPGQGNTEAFF. CDR3 sequence (DNA): TGTGCCACCCCGGGACAGGGGAACACTGAAGCTTTCTTT.

Ten or more counts support this clonotype. The rearrangement uses TRBV9 and TRBJ1-2; TRBD1 matches 7 bases. Germline CDR1 and CDR2: SGDLS and YYNGEE. The CDR3 sequence is 14 residues long. Unmatched junction bases numbered 8, after V lost 4 bases and J lost 5 bases. The CDR3 here is CASSSQGIGYGYTF. CDR3 sequence (DNA): TGTGCCAGCAGCTCACAGGGGATTGGGTATGGCTACACCTTC.

The genes are TRBV10-3 and TRBJ1-6; D possibly corresponds to TRBD1 (5 bases). CDR1 and CDR2 from the germline V gene are ENHRY and SYGVKD. V was trimmed by 3 bases and J by 8 bases, leaving 8 bases between them. The CDR3 sequence is 13 residues long. In DNA form, the CDR3 reads TGTGCCATCAGTGACATGGGGGATTCACCCCTCCACTTT. This sequence encodes CAISDMGDSPLHF.

The chain couples TRBV10-3 to TRBJ2-2; 9 bases map to TRBD1. The J segment lost 7 bases and the V segment lost 7 bases, leaving 10 bases of the junction unmatched. Per germline, CDR1 ENHRY and CDR2 SYGVKD. The CDR3 length is 15 residues. The CDR3 spells CAITSSRDRDGELFF. In nucleotides, the CDR3 is TGTGCCATCACGAGCTCCCGGGACAGGGACGGGGAGCTGTTTTTT.

This chain connects TRBV5-1 to TRBJ2-5, with TRBD2 as a possible D gene (6 bases). This CDR3 has 15 residues. Trimming took off 3 bases at V and 5 bases at J, with 17 bases between the two ends. Germline V gene lookup returns CDR1 SGHRS and CDR2 YFSETQ. This chain's CDR3 is CASSSSASRGETQYF. The CDR3 DNA follows: TGCGCCAGCAGCTCGTCTGCCTCACGGGGGGAGACCCAGTACTTC.

This chain connects TRBV6-6 to TRBJ1-5; D call uncertain. Germline V lookup: CDR1 MNHNY, CDR2 SVGAGI (reference sequence). The CDR3 has 14 residues. Deletions cut 0 bases from V and 3 bases from J, with 6 bases between. In DNA, the CDR3 is TGTGCCAGCAGTTACTCGATGTACAATCAGCCCCAGCATTTT. It encodes CASSYSMYNQPQHF.

This clonotype was observed a handful of times. The chain has TRBV6-5 and TRBJ1-2; tentatively, D is TRBD1 (5 bases). The germline V and J ends were trimmed by 3 bases and 5 bases, with 16 bases remaining between them. The CDR3 consists of 15 residues. The germline V gene encodes CDR1 MNHEY and CDR2 SVGAGI. The CDR3 coding sequence is TGTGCCAGCAGTTATGGGGCGAACGCTCGATATGGCTACACCTTC. Translating gives CASSYGANARYGYTF.

This chain links TRBV30 with TRBJ1-5; D is ambiguous. The CDR3 is 12 residues long. CDR1 and CDR2 from the germline V gene are GTSNPN and SVGIG (reference sequence). V lost 0 bases to trimming and J lost 9 bases, with 9 bases between them. DNA of the CDR3: TGTGCCTGGAGTGTACCCCGAGGGCCCCAGCATTTT. It is translated as CAWSVPRGPQHF. The full variable domain, its missing parts supplied by reference TRBV30 and TRBJ1-5, is SQTIHQWPATLVQPVGSPLSLECTVEGTSNPNLYWYRQAAGRGLQLLFYSVGIGQISSEVPQNLSASRPQDRQFILSSKKLLLSDSGFYLCAWSVPRGPQHFGDGTRLSIL.